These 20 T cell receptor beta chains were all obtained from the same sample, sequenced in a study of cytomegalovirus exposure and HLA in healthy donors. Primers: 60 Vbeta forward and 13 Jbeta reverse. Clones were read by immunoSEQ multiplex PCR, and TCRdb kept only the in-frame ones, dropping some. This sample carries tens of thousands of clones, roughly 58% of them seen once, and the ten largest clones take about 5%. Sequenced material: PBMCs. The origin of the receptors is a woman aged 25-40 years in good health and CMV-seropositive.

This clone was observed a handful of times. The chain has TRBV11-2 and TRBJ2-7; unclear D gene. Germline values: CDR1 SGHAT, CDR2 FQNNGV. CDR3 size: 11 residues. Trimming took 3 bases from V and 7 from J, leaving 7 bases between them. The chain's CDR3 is CASSLGLEQYF. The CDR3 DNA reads TGTGCCAGCAGCTTGGGCCTTGAGCAGTACTTC.

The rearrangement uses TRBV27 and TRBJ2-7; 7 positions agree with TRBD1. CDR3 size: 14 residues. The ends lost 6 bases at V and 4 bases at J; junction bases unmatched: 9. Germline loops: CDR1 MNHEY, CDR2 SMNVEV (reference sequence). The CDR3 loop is CASRTGTVAYEQYF. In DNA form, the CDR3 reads TGTGCCAGCAGAACCGGGACAGTGGCATACGAGCAGTACTTC.

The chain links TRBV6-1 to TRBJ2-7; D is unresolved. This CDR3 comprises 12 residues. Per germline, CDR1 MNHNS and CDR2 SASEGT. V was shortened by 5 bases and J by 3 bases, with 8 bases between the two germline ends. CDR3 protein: CASSPQRYEQYF. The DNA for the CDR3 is TGTGCCAGCAGTCCCCAGCGCTACGAGCAGTACTTC.

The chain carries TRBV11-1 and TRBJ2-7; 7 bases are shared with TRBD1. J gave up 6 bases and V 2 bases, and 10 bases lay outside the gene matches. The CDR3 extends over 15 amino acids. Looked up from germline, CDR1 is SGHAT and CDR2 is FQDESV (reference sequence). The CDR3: CASSLSGTVRAEQYF. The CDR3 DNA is TGTGCCAGCAGCTTATCCGGGACAGTACGTGCCGAGCAGTACTTC.

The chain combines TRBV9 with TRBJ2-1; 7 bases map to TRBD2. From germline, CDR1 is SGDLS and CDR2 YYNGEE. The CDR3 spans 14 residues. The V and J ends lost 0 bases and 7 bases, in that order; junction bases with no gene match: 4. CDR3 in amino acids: CASSVGGSGNEQFF. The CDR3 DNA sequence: TGTGCCAGCAGCGTAGGGGGTAGCGGGAATGAGCAGTTCTTC.

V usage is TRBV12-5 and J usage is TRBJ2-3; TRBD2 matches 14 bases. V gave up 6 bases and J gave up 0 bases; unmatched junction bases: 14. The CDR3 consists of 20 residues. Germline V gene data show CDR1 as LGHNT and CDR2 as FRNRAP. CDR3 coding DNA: TGTGCTAGTGGACAAAGGGGGGGGACTAGCGGGGGCACTAGCACAGATACGCAGTATTTT. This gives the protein CASGQRGGTSGGTSTDTQYF.

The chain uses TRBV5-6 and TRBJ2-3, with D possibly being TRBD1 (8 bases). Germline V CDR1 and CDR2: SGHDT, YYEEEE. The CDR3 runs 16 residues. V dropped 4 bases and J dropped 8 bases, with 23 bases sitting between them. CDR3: CASSPGGGQAWGTQYF. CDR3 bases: TGTGCCAGCAGCCCGGGCGGGGGACAGGCCTGGGGTACGCAGTATTTT.

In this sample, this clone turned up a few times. The CDR3 nucleotides are TGTGCCAGCCGATCGTATGGGACAGGGGGCGCAGATACGCAGTATTTT. Its translation: CASRSYGTGGADTQYF. This rearrangement joins TRBV27 to TRBJ2-3; TRBD1 matches at 12 bases. The CDR3 sequence is 16 residues long. V lost 8 bases, J lost 4 bases, and 10 bases stayed unmatched. In germline, CDR1 is MNHEY, CDR2 SMNVEV (reference sequence).

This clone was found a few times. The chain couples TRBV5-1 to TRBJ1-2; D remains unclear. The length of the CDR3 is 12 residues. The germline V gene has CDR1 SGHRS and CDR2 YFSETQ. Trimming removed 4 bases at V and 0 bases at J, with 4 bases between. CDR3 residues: CASSETNYGYTF. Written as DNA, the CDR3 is TGCGCCAGCAGCGAGACTAACTATGGCTACACCTTC. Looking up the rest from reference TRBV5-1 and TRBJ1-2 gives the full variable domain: KAGVTQTPRYLIKTRGQQVTLSCSPISGHRSVSWYQQTPGQGLQFLFEYFSETQRNKGNFPGRFSGRQFSNSRSEMNVSTLELGDSALYLCASSETNYGYTFGSGTRLTVV.

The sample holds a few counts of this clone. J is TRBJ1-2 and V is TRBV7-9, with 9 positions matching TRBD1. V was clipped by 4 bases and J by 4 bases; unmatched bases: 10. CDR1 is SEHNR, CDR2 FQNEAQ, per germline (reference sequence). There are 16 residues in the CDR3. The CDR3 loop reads CASSSIVQGASYGYTF. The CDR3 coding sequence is TGTGCCAGCAGCTCGATAGTACAGGGGGCGAGCTATGGCTACACCTTC.

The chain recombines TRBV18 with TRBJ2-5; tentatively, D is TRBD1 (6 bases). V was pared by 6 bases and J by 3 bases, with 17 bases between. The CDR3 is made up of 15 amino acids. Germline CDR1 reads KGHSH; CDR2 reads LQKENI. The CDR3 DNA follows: TGTGCCAGCTCTCCCCCGGCCAGGGGAAAAGAGACCCAGTACTTC. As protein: CASSPPARGKETQYF.

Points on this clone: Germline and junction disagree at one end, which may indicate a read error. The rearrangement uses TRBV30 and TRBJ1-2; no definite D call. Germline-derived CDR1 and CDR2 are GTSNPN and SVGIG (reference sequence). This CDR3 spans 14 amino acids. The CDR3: CAWSVVAVNYGYPF. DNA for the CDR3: TGTGCCTGGAGTGTGGTAGCTGTTAACTATGGCTACCCCTTC.

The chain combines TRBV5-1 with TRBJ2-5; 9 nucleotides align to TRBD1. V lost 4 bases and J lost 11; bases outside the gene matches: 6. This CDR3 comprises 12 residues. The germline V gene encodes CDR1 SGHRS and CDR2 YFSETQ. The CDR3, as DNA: TGCGCCAGCAGCGGGGACAGGGATCAGCAGTACTTC. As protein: CASSGDRDQQYF. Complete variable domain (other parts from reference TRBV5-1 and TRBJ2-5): KAGVTQTPRYLIKTRGQQVTLSCSPISGHRSVSWYQQTPGQGLQFLFEYFSETQRNKGNFPGRFSGRQFSNSRSEMNVSTLELGDSALYLCASSGDRDQQYFGPGTRLLVL.

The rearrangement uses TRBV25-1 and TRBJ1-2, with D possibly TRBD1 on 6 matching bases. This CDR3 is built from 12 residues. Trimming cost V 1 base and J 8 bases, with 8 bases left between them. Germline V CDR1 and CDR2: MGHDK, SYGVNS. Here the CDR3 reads CASSEWGGGYTF. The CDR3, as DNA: TGTGCCAGCAGTGAATGGGGGGGCGGCTACACCTTC.

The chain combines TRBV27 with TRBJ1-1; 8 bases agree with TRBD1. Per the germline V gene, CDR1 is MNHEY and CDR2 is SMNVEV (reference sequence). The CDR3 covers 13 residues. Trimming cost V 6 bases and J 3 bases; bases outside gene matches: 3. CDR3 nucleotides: TGTGCCAGCAGAGGGACAGGCTACACTGAAGCTTTCTTT. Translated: CASRGTGYTEAFF.

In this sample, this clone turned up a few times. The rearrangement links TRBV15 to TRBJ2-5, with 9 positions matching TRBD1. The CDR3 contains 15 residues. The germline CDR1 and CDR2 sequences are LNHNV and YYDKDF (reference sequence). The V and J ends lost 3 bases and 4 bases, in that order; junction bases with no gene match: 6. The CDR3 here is CATSRGTGGRETQYF. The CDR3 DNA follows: TGTGCCACCAGCAGGGGAACAGGGGGCCGAGAGACCCAGTACTTC.

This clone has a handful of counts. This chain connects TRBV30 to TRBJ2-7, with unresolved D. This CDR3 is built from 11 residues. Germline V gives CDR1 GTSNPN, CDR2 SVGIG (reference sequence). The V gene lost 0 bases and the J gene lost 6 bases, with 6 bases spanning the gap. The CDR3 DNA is TGTGCCTGGAGTGTACTTAGCGAGCAGTACTTC. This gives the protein CAWSVLSEQYF.

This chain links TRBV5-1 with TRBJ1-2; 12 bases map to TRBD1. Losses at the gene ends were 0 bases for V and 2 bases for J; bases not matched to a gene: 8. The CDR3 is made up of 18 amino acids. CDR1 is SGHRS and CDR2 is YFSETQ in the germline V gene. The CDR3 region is CASSLVGDRGPINYGYTF. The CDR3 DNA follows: TGCGCCAGCAGCTTGGTTGGGGACAGGGGGCCCATAAACTATGGCTACACCTTC.

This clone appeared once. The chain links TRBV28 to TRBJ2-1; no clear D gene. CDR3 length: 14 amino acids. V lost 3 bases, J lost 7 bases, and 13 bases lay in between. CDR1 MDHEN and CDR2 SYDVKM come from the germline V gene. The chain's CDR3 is CASSFQSGLNEQFF. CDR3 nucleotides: TGTGCCAGCAGTTTCCAGTCAGGTTTAAATGAGCAGTTCTTC. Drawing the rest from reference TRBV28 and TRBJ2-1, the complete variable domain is DVKVTQSSRYLVKRTGEKVFLECVQDMDHENMFWYRQDPGLGLRLIYFSYDVKMKEKGDIPEGYSVSREKKERFSLILESASTNQTSMYLCASSFQSGLNEQFFGPGTRLTVL.

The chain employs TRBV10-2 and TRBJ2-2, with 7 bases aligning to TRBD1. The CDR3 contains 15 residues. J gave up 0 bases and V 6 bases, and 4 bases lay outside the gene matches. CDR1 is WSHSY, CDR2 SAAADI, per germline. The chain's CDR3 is CASSATGANTGELFF. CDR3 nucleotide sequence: TGCGCCAGCAGCGCTACAGGGGCGAACACCGGGGAGCTGTTTTTT.